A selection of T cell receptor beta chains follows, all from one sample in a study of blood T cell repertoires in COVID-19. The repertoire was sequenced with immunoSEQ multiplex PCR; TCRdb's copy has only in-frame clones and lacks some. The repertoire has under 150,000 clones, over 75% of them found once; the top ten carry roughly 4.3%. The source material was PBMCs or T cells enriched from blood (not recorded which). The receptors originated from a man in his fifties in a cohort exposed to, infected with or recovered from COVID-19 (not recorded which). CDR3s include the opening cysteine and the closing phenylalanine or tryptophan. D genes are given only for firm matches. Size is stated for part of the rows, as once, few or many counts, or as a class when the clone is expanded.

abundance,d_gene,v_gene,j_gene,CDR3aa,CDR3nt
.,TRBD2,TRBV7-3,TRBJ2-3,CASSPGTSGSLDTQYF,TGTGCCAGCAGCCCCGGGACTAGCGGGAGTTTAGATACGCAGTATTTT
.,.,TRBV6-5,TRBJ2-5,CASRKRGQETQYF,TGTGCCAGCAGAAAAAGGGGGCAAGAGACCCAGTACTTC
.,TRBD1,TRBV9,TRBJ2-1,CASSGEGYKGGWDPNEQFF,TGTGCCAGCAGCGGTGAAGGTTATAAAGGGGGCTGGGATCCCAATGAGCAGTTCTTC
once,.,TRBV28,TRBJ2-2,CASSLGGTGELFF,TGTGCCAGCAGTTTGGGGGGCACCGGGGAGCTGTTTTTT
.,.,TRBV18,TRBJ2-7,CASSHRDKKSYEQYF,TGTGCCAGCTCACACCGGGACAAAAAATCCTACGAGCAGTACTTC
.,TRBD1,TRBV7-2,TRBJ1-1,CASSLTGVTEAFF,TGTGCCAGCAGCTTAACAGGGGTCACTGAAGCTTTCTTT
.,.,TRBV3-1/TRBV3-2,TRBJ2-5,CASSGGLRETQYF,TGTGCCAGCAGCGGGGGCCTGAGGGAGACCCAGTACTTC
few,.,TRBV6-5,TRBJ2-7,CASKIIYEQYF,TGTGCCAGCAAAATAATCTACGAGCAGTACTTC
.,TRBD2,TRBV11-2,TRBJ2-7,CASSLGGTSGLYEQYF,TGTGCCAGCAGCTTAGGAGGGACTAGCGGGCTTTACGAGCAGTACTTC
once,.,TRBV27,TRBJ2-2,CASSLGGLRTGELFF,TGTGCCAGCAGTTTAGGTGGACTGAGGACCGGGGAGCTGTTTTTT
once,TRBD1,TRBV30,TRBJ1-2,CAWKMTGDGYTF,TGTGCCTGGAAAATGACAGGGGATGGCTACACCTTC
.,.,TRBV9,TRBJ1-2,CASSVGRDSRFYGYTF,TGTGCCAGCAGCGTGGGAAGAGACAGTCGGTTCTATGGCTACACCTTC
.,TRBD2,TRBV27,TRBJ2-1,CASSLAGFNEQFF,TGTGCCAGCAGTCTAGCGGGATTCAATGAGCAGTTCTTC
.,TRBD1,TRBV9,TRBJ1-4,CASSPRAGGYEKLFF,TGTGCCAGCAGCCCGCGTGCAGGGGGCTATGAAAAACTGTTTTTT
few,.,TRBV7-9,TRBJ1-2,CASSPGTAIYGYTF,TGTGCCAGCAGCCCCGGAACAGCCATTTATGGCTACACCTTC
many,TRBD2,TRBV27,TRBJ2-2,CASSLNSGSLDANTGELFF,TGTGCCAGCAGTTTAAATAGCGGGAGTTTAGACGCGAACACCGGGGAGCTGTTTTTT
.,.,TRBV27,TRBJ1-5,CASSFSRGSNQPQHF,TGTGCCAGCAGTTTTAGTAGGGGTAGCAATCAGCCCCAGCATTTT
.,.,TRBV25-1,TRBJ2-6,CASSGQERGSSGANVLTF,TGTGCCAGCAGTGGACAGGAACGAGGAAGCTCTGGGGCCAACGTCCTGACTTTC
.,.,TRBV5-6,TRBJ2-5,CASSLERVRGETQYF,TGTGCCAGCAGCCTTGAAAGGGTCCGAGGGGAGACCCAGTACTTC
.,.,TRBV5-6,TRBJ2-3,CASSSDRADTQYF,TGTGCCAGCAGCTCCGACCGGGCAGATACGCAGTATTTT
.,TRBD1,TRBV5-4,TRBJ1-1,CASSLGQVNTEAFF,TGTGCCAGCAGCTTAGGACAGGTGAACACTGAAGCTTTCTTT
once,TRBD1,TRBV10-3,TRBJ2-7,CAISELGQGSYEQYF,TGTGCCATCAGTGAGCTGGGACAGGGCTCCTACGAGCAGTACTTC
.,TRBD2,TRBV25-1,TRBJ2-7,CASSESGGRTYEQYF,TGTGCCAGCAGTGAATCGGGGGGAAGGACCTACGAGCAGTACTTC
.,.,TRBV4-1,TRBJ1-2,CASSLDITGLISSRDGYTF,TGCGCCAGCAGCCTAGACATCACGGGACTTATCTCCTCGCGGGATGGCTACACCTTC
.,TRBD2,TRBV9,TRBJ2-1,CASSVPGLAANEQFF,TGTGCCAGCAGCGTTCCGGGACTAGCGGCCAATGAGCAGTTCTTC
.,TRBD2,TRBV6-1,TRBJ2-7,CASSDTGGPYEQYF,TGTGCCAGCAGTGATACGGGAGGGCCTTACGAGCAGTACTTC
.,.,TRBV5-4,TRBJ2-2,CASSLATVDTGELFF,TGTGCCAGCAGCTTGGCGACAGTCGACACCGGGGAGCTGTTTTTT
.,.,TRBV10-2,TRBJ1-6,CASRTGPDNSPLHF,TGCGCCAGCAGGACAGGACCGGATAATTCACCCCTCCACTTT
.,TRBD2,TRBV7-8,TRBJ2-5,CAAGGRLIETQYF,TGTGCCGCCGGCGGGAGGTTGATTGAGACCCAGTACTTC
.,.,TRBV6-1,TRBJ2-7,CASSEAFGAYEQYF,TGTGCCAGCAGTGAAGCCTTCGGTGCCTACGAGCAGTACTTC
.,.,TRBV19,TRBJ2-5,CASQEARQETQYF,TGTGCCAGTCAGGAGGCACGTCAAGAGACCCAGTACTTC
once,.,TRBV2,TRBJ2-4,CASERKNIQYF,TGTGCCAGCGAACGGAAAAACATTCAGTACTTC
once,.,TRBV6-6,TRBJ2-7,CASSSQGSPYEQYF,TGTGCCAGCAGTTCCCAGGGTAGTCCCTACGAGCAGTACTTC
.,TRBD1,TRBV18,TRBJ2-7,CASSLKRRDRVSYEQYF,TGTGCCAGCTCACTAAAACGCCGGGACAGGGTTTCCTACGAGCAGTACTTC
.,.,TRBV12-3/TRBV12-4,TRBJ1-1,CASSLGLNTEAFF,TGTGCCAGCAGTTTAGGGCTGAACACTGAAGCTTTCTTT
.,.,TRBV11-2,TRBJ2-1,CASGSGLYNEQFF,TGTGCCAGCGGCTCCGGACTTTACAATGAGCAGTTCTTC
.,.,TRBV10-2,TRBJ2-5,CASSVTVETQYF,TGCGCCAGCAGTGTTACTGTGGAGACCCAGTACTTC
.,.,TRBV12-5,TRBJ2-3,CASGRGTDTQYF,TGTGCTAGTGGCCGGGGCACAGATACGCAGTATTTT
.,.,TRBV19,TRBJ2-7,CASSRVGAYEQYF,TGTGCCAGTAGCCGTGTCGGGGCCTACGAGCAGTACTTC
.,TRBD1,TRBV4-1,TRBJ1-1,CATKTGVNTEAFF,TGCGCCACCAAGACAGGGGTAAACACTGAAGCTTTCTTT
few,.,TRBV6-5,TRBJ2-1,CASRGDSYNEQFF,TGTGCCAGCCGCGGGGACTCCTACAATGAGCAGTTCTTC
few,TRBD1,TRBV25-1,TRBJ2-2,CASRTGGVDTGELFF,TGTGCCAGCCGCACAGGGGGCGTTGACACCGGGGAGCTGTTTTTT
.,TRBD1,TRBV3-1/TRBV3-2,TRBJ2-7,CASSQEGTVIYEQYF,TGTGCCAGCAGCCAAGAAGGGACAGTAATCTACGAGCAGTACTTC
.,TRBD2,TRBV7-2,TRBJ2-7,CASSLVASGGDEQYF,TGTGCCAGCAGCTTAGTGGCTAGCGGGGGAGACGAGCAGTACTTC
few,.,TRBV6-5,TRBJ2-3,CASSRTGTDTQYF,TGTGCCAGCAGCAGGACAGGCACAGATACGCAGTATTTT
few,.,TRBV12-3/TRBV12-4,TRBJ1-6,CASTLGTPLHF,TGTGCCAGCACATTGGGCACACCCCTCCACTTT
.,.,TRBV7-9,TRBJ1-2,CASSPSLLVTYGYTF,TGTGCCAGCAGCCCAAGCCTCCTGGTAACCTATGGCTACACCTTC
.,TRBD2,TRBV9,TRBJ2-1,CASSGSSGAAYNEQFF,TGTGCCAGCAGCGGTAGTAGCGGGGCCGCCTACAATGAGCAGTTCTTC
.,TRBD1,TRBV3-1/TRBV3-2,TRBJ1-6,CASSQKEQGAYNSPLHF,TGTGCCAGCAGCCAGAAGGAACAGGGGGCCTATAATTCACCCCTCCACTTT
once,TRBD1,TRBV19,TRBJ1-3,CASSTRTGQISGNTIYF,TGTGCCAGTAGTACCCGGACAGGCCAAATATCTGGAAACACCATATATTTT
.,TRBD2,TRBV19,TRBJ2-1,CASSPDGTSGRRKGDNEQFF,TGTGCTAGTAGTCCAGATGGGACTAGCGGGAGGAGAAAAGGTGATAATGAGCAGTTCTTC